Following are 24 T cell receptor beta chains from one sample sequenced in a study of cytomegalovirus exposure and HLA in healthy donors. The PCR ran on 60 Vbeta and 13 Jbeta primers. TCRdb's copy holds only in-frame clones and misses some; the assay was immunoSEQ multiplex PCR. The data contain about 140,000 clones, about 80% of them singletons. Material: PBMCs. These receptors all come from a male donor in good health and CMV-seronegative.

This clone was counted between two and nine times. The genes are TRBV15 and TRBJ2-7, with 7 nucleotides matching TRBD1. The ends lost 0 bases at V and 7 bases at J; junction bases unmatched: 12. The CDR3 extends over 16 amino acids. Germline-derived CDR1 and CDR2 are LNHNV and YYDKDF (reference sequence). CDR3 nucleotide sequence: TGTGCCACCAGCAGAGAGAGCTTAACAGGGGCGGCGGAGCAGTACTTC. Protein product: CATSRESLTGAAEQYF.

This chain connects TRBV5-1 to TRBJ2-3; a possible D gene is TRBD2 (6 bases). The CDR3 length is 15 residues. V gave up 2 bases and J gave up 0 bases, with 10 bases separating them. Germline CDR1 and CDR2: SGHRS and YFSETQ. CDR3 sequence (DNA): TGCGCCAGCAGCTTTGGAGGGAGAAGCACAGATACGCAGTATTTT. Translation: CASSFGGRSTDTQYF.

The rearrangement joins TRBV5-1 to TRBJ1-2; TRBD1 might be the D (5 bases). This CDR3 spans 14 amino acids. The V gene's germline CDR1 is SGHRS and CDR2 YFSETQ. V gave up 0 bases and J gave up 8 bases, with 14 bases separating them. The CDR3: CASSLAVRVDGYTF. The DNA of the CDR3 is TGCGCCAGCAGCTTGGCGGTCAGGGTAGACGGCTACACCTTC.

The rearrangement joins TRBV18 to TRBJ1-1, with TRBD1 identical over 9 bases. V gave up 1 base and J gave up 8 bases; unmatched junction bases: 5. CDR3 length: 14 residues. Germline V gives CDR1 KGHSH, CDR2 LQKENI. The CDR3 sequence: CASSPQPGQGEAFF. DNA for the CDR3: TGTGCCAGCTCACCACAGCCGGGACAGGGCGAAGCTTTCTTT.

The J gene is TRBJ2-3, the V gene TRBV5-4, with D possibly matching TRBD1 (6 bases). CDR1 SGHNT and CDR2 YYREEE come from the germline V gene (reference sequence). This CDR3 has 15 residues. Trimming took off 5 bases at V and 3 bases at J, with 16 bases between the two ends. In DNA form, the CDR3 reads TGTGCCAGCAGTCAACAGGGTAGGGGGACAGATACGCAGTATTTT. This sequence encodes CASSQQGRGTDTQYF.

CDR3 nucleotide sequence: TGCGCCAGCAGCTCAACCTCCGGGACAGGCTCCAATGAGCAGTTCTTC. Protein product: CASSSTSGTGSNEQFF. The genes are TRBV5-1 and TRBJ2-1; 8 bases align to TRBD1. The V segment lost 3 bases and the J segment 6 bases; nucleotides outside the gene matches: 11. Looked up from germline, CDR1 is SGHRS and CDR2 is YFSETQ. The CDR3 sequence is 16 residues long.

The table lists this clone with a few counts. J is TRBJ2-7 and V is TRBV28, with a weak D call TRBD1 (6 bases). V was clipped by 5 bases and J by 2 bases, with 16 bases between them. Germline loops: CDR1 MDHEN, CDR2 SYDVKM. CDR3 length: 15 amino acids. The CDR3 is CASSPSGTNTYEQYF. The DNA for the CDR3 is TGTGCCAGCAGTCCCTCCGGGACAAATACCTACGAGCAGTACTTC.

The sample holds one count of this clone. The CDR3 sequence: CASSFPRFPDTQYF. In DNA form, the CDR3 reads TGTGCCAGCAGTTTTCCTCGTTTTCCAGATACGCAGTATTTT. This chain joins TRBV28 and TRBJ2-3; no reliable D call. Germline CDR1 is MDHEN and CDR2 is SYDVKM. V was pared by 3 bases and J by 4 bases, with 11 bases between. The length of the CDR3 is 14 residues.

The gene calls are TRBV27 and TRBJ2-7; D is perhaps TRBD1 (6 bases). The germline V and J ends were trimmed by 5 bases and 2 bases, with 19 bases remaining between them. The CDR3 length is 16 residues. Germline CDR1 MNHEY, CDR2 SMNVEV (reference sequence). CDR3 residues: CASSPLVGATTYEQYF. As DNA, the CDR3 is TGTGCCAGCAGTCCCTTAGTGGGGGCGACTACCTACGAGCAGTACTTC.

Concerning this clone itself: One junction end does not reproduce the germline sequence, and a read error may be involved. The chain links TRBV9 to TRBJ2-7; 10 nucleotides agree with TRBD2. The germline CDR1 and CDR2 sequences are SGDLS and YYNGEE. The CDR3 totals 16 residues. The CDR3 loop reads CASSVGAGGVRDEQYF. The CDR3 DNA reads TGTGCCAGCAGCGTGGGAGCGGGGGGGGTTCGGGACGAGCAATACTTC.

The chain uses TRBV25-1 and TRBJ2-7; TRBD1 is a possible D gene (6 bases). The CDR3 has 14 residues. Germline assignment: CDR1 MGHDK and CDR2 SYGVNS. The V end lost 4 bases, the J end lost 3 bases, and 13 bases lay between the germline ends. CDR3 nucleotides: TGTGCCAGCAGTGTCGACAGGATTTGCTACGAGCAGTACTTC. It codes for CASSVDRICYEQYF.

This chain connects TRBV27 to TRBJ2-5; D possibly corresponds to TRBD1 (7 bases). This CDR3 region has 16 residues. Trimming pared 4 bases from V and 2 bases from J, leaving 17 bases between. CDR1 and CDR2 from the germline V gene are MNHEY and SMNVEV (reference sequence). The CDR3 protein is CASSYRQGLLQETQYF. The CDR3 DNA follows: TGTGCCAGCAGTTACCGACAGGGACTCCTTCAAGAGACCCAGTACTTC.

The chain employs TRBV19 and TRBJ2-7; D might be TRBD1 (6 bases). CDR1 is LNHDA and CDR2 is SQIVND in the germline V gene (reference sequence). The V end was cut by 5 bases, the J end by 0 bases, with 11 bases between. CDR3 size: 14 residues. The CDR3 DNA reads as TGTGCCAGTAGTCAGGGGCCTTCCTCCTACGAGCAGTACTTC. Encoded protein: CASSQGPSSYEQYF.

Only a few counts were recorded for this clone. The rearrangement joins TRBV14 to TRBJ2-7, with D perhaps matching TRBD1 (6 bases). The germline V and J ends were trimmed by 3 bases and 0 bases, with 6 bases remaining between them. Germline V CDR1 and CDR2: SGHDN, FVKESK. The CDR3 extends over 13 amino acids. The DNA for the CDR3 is TGTGCCAGCAGCCAGGACAGCTCCTACGAGCAGTACTTC. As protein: CASSQDSSYEQYF.

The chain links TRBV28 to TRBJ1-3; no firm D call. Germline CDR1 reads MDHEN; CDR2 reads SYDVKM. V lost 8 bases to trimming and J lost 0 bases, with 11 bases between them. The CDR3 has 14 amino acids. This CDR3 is CASGQSLSGNTIYF. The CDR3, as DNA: TGTGCCAGCGGGCAATCGCTCTCTGGAAACACCATATATTTT.

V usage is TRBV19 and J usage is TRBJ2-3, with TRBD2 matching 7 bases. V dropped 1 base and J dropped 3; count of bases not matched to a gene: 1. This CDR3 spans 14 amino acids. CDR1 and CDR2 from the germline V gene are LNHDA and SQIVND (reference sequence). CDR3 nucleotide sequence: TGTGCCAGTAGTATAGGGGAGGGGACAGATACGCAGTATTTT. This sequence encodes CASSIGEGTDTQYF.

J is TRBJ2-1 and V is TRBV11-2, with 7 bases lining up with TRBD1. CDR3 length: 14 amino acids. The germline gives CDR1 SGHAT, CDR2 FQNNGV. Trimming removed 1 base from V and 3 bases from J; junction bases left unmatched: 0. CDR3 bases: TGTGCCAGCAGCTTAGGGACAGGCTACAATGAGCAGTTCTTC. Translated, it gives CASSLGTGYNEQFF.

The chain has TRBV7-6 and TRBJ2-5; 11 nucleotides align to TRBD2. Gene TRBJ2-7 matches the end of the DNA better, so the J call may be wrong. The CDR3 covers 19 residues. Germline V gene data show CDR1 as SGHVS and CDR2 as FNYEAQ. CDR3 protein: CASSLVAASGGTGTYEQYF. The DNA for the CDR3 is TGTGCCAGCAGCTTAGTCGCGGCTAGCGGGGGGACTGGCACATACGAGCAGTACTTC.

The CDR3 reads CASTVERGGLYNEQFF. The CDR3 region has the DNA TGTGCCAGCACGGTAGAGCGGGGGGGGTTATACAATGAGCAGTTCTTC. This chain uses TRBV2 with TRBJ2-1, with 10 bases identical to TRBD2. Trimming at V came to 7 bases and at J to 4 bases, leaving 10 bases not matched to a gene. The CDR3 sequence is 16 residues long. Per germline, CDR1 SNHLY and CDR2 FYNNEI.

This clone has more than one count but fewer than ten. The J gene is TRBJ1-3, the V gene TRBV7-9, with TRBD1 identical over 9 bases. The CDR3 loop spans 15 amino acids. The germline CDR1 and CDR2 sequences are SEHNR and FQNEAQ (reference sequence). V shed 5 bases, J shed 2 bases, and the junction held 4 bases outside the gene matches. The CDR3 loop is CASSPGTGTGNTIYF. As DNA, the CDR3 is TGTGCCAGCAGCCCAGGGACAGGGACTGGAAACACCATATATTTT.

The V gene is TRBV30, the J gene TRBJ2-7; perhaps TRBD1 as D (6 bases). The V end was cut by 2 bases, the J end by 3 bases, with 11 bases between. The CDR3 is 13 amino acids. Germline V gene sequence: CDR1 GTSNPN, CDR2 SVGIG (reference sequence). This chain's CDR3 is CAWSKDRNYEQYF. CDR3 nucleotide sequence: TGTGCCTGGAGTAAGGACAGAAACTACGAGCAGTACTTC.

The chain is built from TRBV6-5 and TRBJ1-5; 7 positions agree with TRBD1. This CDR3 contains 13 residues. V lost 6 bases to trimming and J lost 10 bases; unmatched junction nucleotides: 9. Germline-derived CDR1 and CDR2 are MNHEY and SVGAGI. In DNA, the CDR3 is TGTGCCAGCAGCCGACAGGGCCAGGGACCCCAGCATTTT. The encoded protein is CASSRQGQGPQHF.

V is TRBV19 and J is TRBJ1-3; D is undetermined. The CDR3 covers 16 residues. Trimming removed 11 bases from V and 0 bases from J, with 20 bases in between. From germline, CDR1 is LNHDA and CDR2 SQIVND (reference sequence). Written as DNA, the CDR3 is TGTGCCGTACTATCCCCCCGTCCTCTCTCTGGAAACACCATATATTTT. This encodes CAVLSPRPLSGNTIYF.

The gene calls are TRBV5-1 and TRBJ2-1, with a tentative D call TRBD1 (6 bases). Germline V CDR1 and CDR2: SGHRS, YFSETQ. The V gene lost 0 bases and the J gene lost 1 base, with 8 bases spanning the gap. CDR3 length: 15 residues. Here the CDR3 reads CASSLEGVSYNEQFF. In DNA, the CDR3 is TGCGCCAGCAGCTTGGAGGGGGTGTCCTACAATGAGCAGTTCTTC.